This T cell receptor (beta chain) was sequenced for a study of T cell responses to AZD1222 COVID-19 vaccine. The data were produced by immunoSEQ multiplex PCR, yet TCRdb's version contains in-frame clones alone and is incomplete. Among around 96,000 clones, 70% to 90% were seen once, and the ten largest hold 2.5% to 3.5%. Study-wide results and limits: Once two AZD1222 doses were given, Spike-specific TCR breadth and depth went up. Scientists sampled the repertoires only once the peak T cell response had passed. Clonal diversity was possibly underestimated, and the donors were mostly white British, with more females.

As concerns this clone: Its antigen remains unidentified.

CDR3 length: 14 amino acids. CDR1 and CDR2 from the germline V gene are SGHNT and YENEEA. Trimming cost V 7 bases and J 0 bases, with 13 bases left between them. Material: peripheral blood, obtained on day 0 of AZD1222 vaccination. V and J are TRBV11-3 and TRBJ2-7, with D perhaps TRBD2 (7 bases). The TCR originated in an adult in good health. The CDR3 sequence: CASNGGLSSYEQYF. CDR3 nucleotides: TGTGCCAGCAACGGGGGGCTGAGCTCCTACGAGCAGTACTTC.